Presented here are 28 T cell receptor beta chains from one specimen sequenced in a study of blood T cell repertoires in COVID-19. Repertoires were generated with immunoSEQ multiplex PCR, while TCRdb's copy carries only in-frame clones and drops some. The repertoire holds fewer than 200,000 clones, with about 87% as singletons. Material for sequencing was peripheral blood. These receptor sequences come from a man aged 40-49 years with active or convalescent COVID-19.

The rearrangement links TRBV9 to TRBJ2-1; D may be TRBD1 (6 bases). The CDR3 contains 15 residues. Per germline, CDR1 SGDLS and CDR2 YYNGEE. The ends were cut back, 3 bases at V and 2 bases at J, with 12 bases in the middle. The CDR3 nucleotides read TGTGCCAGCAGCGCCCCAGGGGACCCCTACAATGAGCAGTTCTTC. Translating gives CASSAPGDPYNEQFF.

This clone appeared a few times. J is TRBJ1-6 and V is TRBV6-5; D possibly corresponds to TRBD1 (6 bases). CDR3 length: 13 residues. Per germline, CDR1 MNHEY and CDR2 SVGAGI. V dropped 5 bases and J dropped 14 bases, with 16 bases sitting between them. The CDR3: CASSLGQGTALHF. The CDR3 DNA reads TGTGCCAGCAGTCTGGGTCAGGGGACGGCCCTCCACTTT.

The J gene is TRBJ2-7, the V gene TRBV19, with a tentative D call TRBD2 (5 bases). Trimming left V 6 bases short and J 2 bases short, with 17 bases between. This CDR3 is 15 amino acids long. Germline assignment: CDR1 LNHDA and CDR2 SQIVND (reference sequence). The CDR3 here is CASSRSGLGTYEQYF. The CDR3 region has the DNA TGTGCCAGTAGCCGCTCTGGCCTCGGGACCTACGAGCAGTACTTC.

This chain joins TRBV3-1 (or the pseudogene TRBV3-2) and TRBJ2-2, with TRBD1 matching 9 bases. In germline, CDR1 is LGHDT, CDR2 YNNKEL (reference sequence). V shed 4 bases, J shed 1 base, and the junction held 7 bases outside the gene matches. The length of the CDR3 is 17 residues. The CDR3 DNA is TGTGCCAGCAGCCGAGGGGGGACAGGGCTGAACACCGGGGAGCTGTTTTTT. Residues: CASSRGGTGLNTGELFF.

This chain uses TRBV18 with TRBJ2-7, with a possible D match to TRBD1 (6 bases). Trimming cost V 4 bases and J 1 base, with 11 bases left between them. The germline CDR1 and CDR2 sequences are KGHSH and LQKENI. The CDR3 is made up of 14 amino acids. The CDR3: CASSLETGSYEQYF. CDR3 nucleotide sequence: TGTGCCAGCTCACTGGAGACAGGTTCCTACGAGCAGTACTTC.

The chain combines TRBV10-3 with TRBJ2-5; 8 bases map to TRBD1. From germline, CDR1 is ENHRY and CDR2 SYGVKD. This CDR3 contains 15 residues. The V segment lost 3 bases and the J segment 6 bases; nucleotides outside the gene matches: 9. In DNA, the CDR3 is TGTGCCATCAGTGACCCCAGGGGGCAGGGGAAGACCCAGTACTTC. It translates to CAISDPRGQGKTQYF.

This chain links TRBV9 with TRBJ2-4; D may be TRBD1 (6 bases). Germline V gene lookup returns CDR1 SGDLS and CDR2 YYNGEE. The CDR3 runs 15 residues. V was pared by 1 base and J by 0 bases, with 8 bases between. The CDR3 nucleotides are TGTGCCAGCAGCGTAACAGGGCTAGCCAAAAACATTCAGTACTTC. As protein: CASSVTGLAKNIQYF. Using reference TRBV9 and TRBJ2-4 for the parts outside the CDR3, the full variable domain is DSGVTQTPKHLITATGQRVTLRCSPRSGDLSVYWYQQSLDQGLQFLIQYYNGEERAKGNILERFSAQQFPDLHSELNLSSLELGDSALYFCASSVTGLAKNIQYFGAGTRLSVL.

The chain employs TRBV4-1 and TRBJ1-4; D remains unclear. The CDR3 has 15 amino acids. V was cut by 0 bases and J by 5 bases, with 10 bases left in between. Per germline, CDR1 MGHRA and CDR2 YSYEKL. DNA for the CDR3: TGCGCCAGCAGCCAAGAGGCAGGTTTGAATGAAAAACTGTTTTTT. It is translated as CASSQEAGLNEKLFF.

This clone showed up just once. The CDR3 is CASSTSDRDIEKLFF. The CDR3 DNA is TGTGCCAGCAGTACCTCAGACAGGGATATTGAAAAACTGTTTTTT. This chain joins TRBV2 and TRBJ1-4; 7 bases fit TRBD1. The CDR3 is 15 amino acids. Germline CDR1 and CDR2: SNHLY and FYNNEI. V shed 5 bases, J shed 7 bases, and the junction held 10 bases outside the gene matches.

The gene calls are TRBV19 and TRBJ2-1; TRBD2 matches at 12 bases. Germline assignment: CDR1 LNHDA and CDR2 SQIVND (reference sequence). J lost 5 bases, V lost 4 bases, and 9 bases had no gene match. The CDR3 extends over 17 amino acids. CDR3 bases: TGTGCCAGTAGTACCCGCCAACTAGCGGGGGGTCACAATGAGCAGTTCTTC. This sequence encodes CASSTRQLAGGHNEQFF.

The rearrangement uses TRBV19 and TRBJ2-1; D might be TRBD2 (6 bases). CDR1 LNHDA and CDR2 SQIVND come from the germline V gene (reference sequence). V gave up 3 bases and J gave up 6 bases, with 9 bases separating them. This CDR3 has 13 residues. This CDR3 is CASSMFGSNEQFF. CDR3 in DNA: TGTGCCAGTAGTATGTTCGGGAGCAATGAGCAGTTCTTC.

V and J are TRBV24-1 and TRBJ1-5; D may be TRBD1 (6 bases). The ends were cut back, 6 bases at V and 4 bases at J, with 9 bases in the middle. Germline V lookup: CDR1 KGHDR, CDR2 SFDVKD. The CDR3 totals 13 residues. The CDR3 reads CATSRGGNQPQHF. DNA of the CDR3: TGTGCCACCAGTAGGGGGGGGAATCAGCCCCAGCATTTT.

This clone was counted a few times. The chain joins TRBV14 to TRBJ1-5; D is uncertain. CDR3 length: 13 amino acids. Germline assignment: CDR1 SGHDN and CDR2 FVKESK. V was cut by 1 base and J by 10 bases, with 11 bases left in between. CDR3 in amino acids: CASSQGPGKPQHF. DNA for the CDR3: TGTGCCAGCAGCCAAGGCCCGGGGAAACCCCAGCATTTT. Supplemented by reference TRBV14 and TRBJ1-5, the full variable domain reads EAGVTQFPSHSVIEKGQTVTLRCDPISGHDNLYWYRRVMGKEIKFLLHFVKESKQDESGMPNNRFLAERTGGTYSTLKVQPAELEDSGVYFCASSQGPGKPQHFGDGTRLSIL.

The chain recombines TRBV4-1 with TRBJ1-4, with D possibly being TRBD1 (6 bases). Trimming removed 1 base from V and 8 bases from J, with 14 bases in between. CDR1 is MGHRA, CDR2 YSYEKL, per germline. The CDR3 is 15 residues long. CDR3 amino acids: CASSQAGAGREKLFF. In DNA form, the CDR3 reads TGCGCCAGCAGCCAAGCAGGGGCAGGGCGGGAAAAACTGTTTTTT.

J is TRBJ2-1 and V is TRBV7-3; 7 nucleotides agree with TRBD2. CDR1 is SGHTA and CDR2 is FQGTGA in the germline V gene. The junction had 13 bases not matched to a gene; V was cut back by 5 bases and J by 6 bases. CDR3 length equals 16 residues. The DNA for the CDR3 is TGTGCCAGCAGCGAATCCGGCGGGGGACTCCCCAATGAGCAGTTCTTC. It specifies CASSESGGGLPNEQFF.

The CDR3 coding sequence is TGTGCCAGCGGGGGGGACAGGGGGCGGAGGACAGATACGCAGTATTTT. Its protein is CASGGDRGRRTDTQYF. The V and J genes are TRBV2 and TRBJ2-3; 12 bases agree with TRBD1. Germline-derived CDR1 and CDR2 are SNHLY and FYNNEI. Unmatched junction bases numbered 9, after V lost 8 bases and J lost 3 bases. The CDR3 is 16 residues long.

The chain employs TRBV12-3 or TRBV12-4 and TRBJ1-2; D call uncertain. The V end lost 4 bases, the J end lost 5 bases, and 8 bases lay between the germline ends. This CDR3 contains 12 residues. The CDR3 region is CASSSTGYGYTF. CDR3 bases: TGTGCCAGCAGTTCCACGGGGTATGGCTACACCTTC.

The chain recombines TRBV30 with TRBJ1-2, with 7 bases matching TRBD1. The CDR3 loop spans 15 amino acids. Losses at the gene ends were 3 bases for V and 7 bases for J; bases not matched to a gene: 14. The V gene's germline CDR1 is GTSNPN and CDR2 SVGIG (reference sequence). CDR3 sequence (DNA): TGTGCCTGGAGCGGGGGACAGAAAGGTGCTAGTGGCTACACCTTC. Its protein is CAWSGGQKGASGYTF.

The chain joins TRBV29-1 to TRBJ1-1; 8 bases map to TRBD1. After removal of 0 bases from V and 5 bases from J, the junction contained 2 bases not matched to a gene. CDR3 length equals 13 residues. Germline V gene lookup returns CDR1 SQVTM and CDR2 ANQGSEA. The CDR3 here is CSVEDRGQTEAFF. Here the CDR3 DNA reads TGCAGCGTTGAAGACAGGGGGCAAACTGAAGCTTTCTTT.

The chain has TRBV5-1 and TRBJ2-7; 10 bases fit TRBD1. J lost 5 bases, V lost 4 bases, and 6 bases had no gene match. Germline-derived CDR1 and CDR2 are SGHRS and YFSETQ. The CDR3 is 14 residues long. In DNA form, the CDR3 reads TGCGCCAGCAGCGACGGGACAGGGGATCACGAGCAGTACTTC. It codes for CASSDGTGDHEQYF.

This rearrangement joins TRBV5-1 to TRBJ1-5, with no clear D. Germline V CDR1 and CDR2: SGHRS, YFSETQ. V gave up 0 bases and J gave up 0 bases, with 7 bases separating them. The CDR3 is 15 residues long. The CDR3 coding sequence is TGCGCCAGCAGCTTGGACGGGTATAGCAATCAGCCCCAGCATTTT. Encoded protein: CASSLDGYSNQPQHF. The full variable domain, with the rest looked up from reference TRBV5-1 and TRBJ1-5, is KAGVTQTPRYLIKTRGQQVTLSCSPISGHRSVSWYQQTPGQGLQFLFEYFSETQRNKGNFPGRFSGRQFSNSRSEMNVSTLELGDSALYLCASSLDGYSNQPQHFGDGTRLSIL.

The J gene is TRBJ2-6, the V gene TRBV6-5; D is ambiguous. Germline CDR1 and CDR2: MNHEY and SVGAGI. This CDR3 is built from 15 residues. The V gene lost 2 bases and the J gene lost 0 bases, with 5 bases spanning the gap. CDR3: CASSYASSGANVLTF. CDR3 sequence (DNA): TGTGCCAGCAGTTACGCCAGCTCTGGGGCCAACGTCCTGACTTTC.

V gene TRBV19 combines with J gene TRBJ2-1; the D gene is possibly TRBD2 (5 bases). Trimming shortened V by 7 bases and J by 8 bases, and 15 bases separated the two germline ends. CDR1 and CDR2 from the germline V gene are LNHDA and SQIVND (reference sequence). This CDR3 region has 13 residues. The DNA for the CDR3 is TGTGCCAGTACCCCTTCGAGGGTGGATGAGCAGTTCTTC. This gives the protein CASTPSRVDEQFF.

This clone appeared once. The V and J genes are TRBV7-2 and TRBJ2-5; 10 bases map to TRBD2. The CDR3 length is 15 residues. Germline lookup yields CDR1 SGHTA and CDR2 FQGNSA. With 5 bases clipped from V and 4 bases from J, the junction kept 7 bases outside the gene matches. DNA of the CDR3: TGTGCCAGCAGCACCCAGCGGGGGGGCACAGAGACCCAGTACTTC. Translation gives CASSTQRGGTETQYF.

The chain employs TRBV6-5 and TRBJ1-2; 7 bases agree with TRBD1. The CDR3 spans 12 residues. CDR1 is MNHEY, CDR2 SVGAGI, per germline. Trimming cost V 6 bases and J 13 bases; bases outside gene matches: 11. This chain's CDR3 is CASRQFDRVVTF. The CDR3 DNA reads as TGTGCCAGCAGACAATTTGACAGGGTTGTCACCTTC.

The gene calls are TRBV9 and TRBJ1-5, with TRBD1 identical over 7 bases. The CDR3 runs to 18 residues. Trimming removed 3 bases from V and 5 bases from J; junction bases left unmatched: 17. The germline gives CDR1 SGDLS, CDR2 YYNGEE. The CDR3 nucleotides are TGTGCCAGCAGCGCGGGGTCGGGGTCAGGGGGAAGGTATCAGCCCCAGCATTTT. Amino acids: CASSAGSGSGGRYQPQHF.

Only one count was recorded for this clone. The V and J genes are TRBV15 and TRBJ1-3, with D possibly being TRBD1 (5 bases). This CDR3 comprises 17 residues. Trimming stripped 0 bases from V and 7 bases from J, with 19 bases between. The germline gives CDR1 LNHNV, CDR2 YYDKDF (reference sequence). DNA for the CDR3: TGTGCCACCAGCAGAGATCACTCGGGGGGTTCCGAGAACACCATATATTTT. Its protein is CATSRDHSGGSENTIYF.

The chain carries TRBV18 and TRBJ1-2, with 8 bases aligning to TRBD1. CDR3 length equals 14 residues. Germline V gene sequence: CDR1 KGHSH, CDR2 LQKENI. The V and J ends lost 3 bases and 4 bases, in that order; junction bases with no gene match: 4. The CDR3 DNA reads as TGTGCCAGCTCACCTGACAGGGGATTCTATGGCTACACCTTC. Translating gives CASSPDRGFYGYTF.